This note documents a single T cell receptor beta chain sequence. Trimming shortened V by 3 bases and J by 4 bases, and 9 bases separated the two germline ends. The CDR3 runs 12 residues. Germline values: CDR1 GTSNPN, CDR2 SVGIG (reference sequence). Clones were read by immunoSEQ multiplex PCR, and TCRdb kept only the in-frame ones, dropping some. The sample yields about 92,000 clones, about 80% seen once. Documented time point: baseline, week 1 (first vaccination visit). Specified treatment: pre-vaccination baseline after standard-of-care therapy. The data stem from a study of a mutant IDH1 vaccine in newly diagnosed glioma. Study in general: Earlier care involved radiotherapy, temozolomide, or both, and the majority received both.

This chain joins TRBV30 and TRBJ1-2; D uncertain. This clonotype originated in a woman in her forties or fifties with glioma. The source material was PBMCs, sampled from a glioma patient treated with radiotherapy, temozolomide or both. Here the CDR3 reads CAWSPGSYGYTF. As DNA, the CDR3 is TGTGCCTGGAGCCCGGGAAGCTATGGCTACACCTTC. Using reference TRBV30 and TRBJ1-2 for the parts outside the CDR3, the full variable domain is SQTIHQWPATLVQPVGSPLSLECTVEGTSNPNLYWYRQAAGRGLQLLFYSVGIGQISSEVPQNLSASRPQDRQFILSSKKLLLSDSGFYLCAWSPGSYGYTFGSGTRLTVV.